This T cell receptor beta chain was recorded in a study of T cells in Graves' hyperthyroidism and ophthalmopathy. The TCR beta CDR3 regions underwent amplification using RNA transcripts as the source. Initially, a first-round RT-PCR of the TCR CDR3 employed the HTBI primer set. MiXCR, applied by TCRdb to the multiplex PCR reads, yields one record per CDR3 protein. The sample has about 130,000 distinct CDR3 sequences; approximately 20% are singletons. The germline V gene has CDR1 SNHLY and CDR2 FYNNEI. The length of the CDR3 is 13 residues. Losses at the gene ends were 8 bases for V and 5 bases for J; bases not matched to a gene: 6. This clonotype was recorded many times.

J is TRBJ2-1 and V is TRBV2; 7 bases align to TRBD2. Sequenced material: blood. This receptor was obtained from a woman aged 45-60 years with Graves' hyperthyroidism that later progressed to Graves' ophthalmopathy. Here the CDR3 reads CASYEGTNNEQFF. CDR3 bases: TGTGCCAGCTACGAGGGGACTAACAATGAGCAGTTCTTC. The complete variable domain, with remaining parts taken from reference TRBV2 and TRBJ2-1, reads EPEVTQTPSHQVTQMGQEVILRCVPISNHLYFYWYRQILGQKVEFLVSFYNNEISEKSEIFDDQFSVERPDGSNFTLKIRSTKLEDSAMYFCASYEGTNNEQFFGPGTRLTVL.